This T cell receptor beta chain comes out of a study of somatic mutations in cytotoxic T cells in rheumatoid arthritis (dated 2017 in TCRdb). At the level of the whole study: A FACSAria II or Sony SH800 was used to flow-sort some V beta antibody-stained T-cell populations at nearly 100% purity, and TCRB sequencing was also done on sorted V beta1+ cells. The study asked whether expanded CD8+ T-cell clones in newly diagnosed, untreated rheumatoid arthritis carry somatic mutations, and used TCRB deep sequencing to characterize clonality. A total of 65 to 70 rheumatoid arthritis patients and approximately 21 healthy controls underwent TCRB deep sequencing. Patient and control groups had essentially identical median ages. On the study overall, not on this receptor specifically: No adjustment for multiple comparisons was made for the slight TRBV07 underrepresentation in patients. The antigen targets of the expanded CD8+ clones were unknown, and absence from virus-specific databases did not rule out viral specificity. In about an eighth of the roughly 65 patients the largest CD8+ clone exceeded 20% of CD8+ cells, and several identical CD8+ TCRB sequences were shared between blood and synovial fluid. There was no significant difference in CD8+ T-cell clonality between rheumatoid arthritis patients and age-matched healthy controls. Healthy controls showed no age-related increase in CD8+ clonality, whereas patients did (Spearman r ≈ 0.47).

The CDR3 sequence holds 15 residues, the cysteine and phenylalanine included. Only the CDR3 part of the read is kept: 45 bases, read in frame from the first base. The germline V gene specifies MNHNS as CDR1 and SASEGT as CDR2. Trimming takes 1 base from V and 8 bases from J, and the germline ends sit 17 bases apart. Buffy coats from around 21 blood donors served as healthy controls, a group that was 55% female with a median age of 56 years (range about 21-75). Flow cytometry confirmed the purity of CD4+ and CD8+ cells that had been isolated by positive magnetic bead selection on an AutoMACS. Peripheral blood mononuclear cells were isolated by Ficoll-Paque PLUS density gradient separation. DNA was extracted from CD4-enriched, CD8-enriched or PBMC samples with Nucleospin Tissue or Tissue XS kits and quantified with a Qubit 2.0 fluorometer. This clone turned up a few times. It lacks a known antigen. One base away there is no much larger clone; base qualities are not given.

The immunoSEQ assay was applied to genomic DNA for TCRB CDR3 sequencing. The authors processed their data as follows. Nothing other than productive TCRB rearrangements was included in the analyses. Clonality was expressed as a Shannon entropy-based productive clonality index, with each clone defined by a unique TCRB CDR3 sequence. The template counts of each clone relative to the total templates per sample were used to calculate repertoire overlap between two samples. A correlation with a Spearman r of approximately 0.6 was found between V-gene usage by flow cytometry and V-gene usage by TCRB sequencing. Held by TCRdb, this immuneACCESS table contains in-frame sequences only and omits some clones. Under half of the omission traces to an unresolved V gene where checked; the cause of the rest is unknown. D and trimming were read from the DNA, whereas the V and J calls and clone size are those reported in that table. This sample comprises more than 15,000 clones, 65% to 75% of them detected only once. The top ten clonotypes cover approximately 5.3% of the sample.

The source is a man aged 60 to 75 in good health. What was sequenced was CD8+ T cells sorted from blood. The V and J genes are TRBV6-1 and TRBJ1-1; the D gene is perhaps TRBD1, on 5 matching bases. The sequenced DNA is TGTGCCAGCAGTGAAGAAGGGGATCTATTTCTCGAAGCTTTCTTT. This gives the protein CASSEEGDLFLEAFF.